These 30 T cell receptor beta chains were all obtained from the same sample, sequenced in a study of control samples from healthy donors and cancer patients. This table comes from immunoSEQ multiplex PCR, and its TCRdb copy is limited to in-frame clones, with some not included. The sample contains under 130,000 clones, approximately 83% of which appear only once. Sequenced material: blood. The receptors stem from a woman between 50 and 59 years old in good health.

This chain links TRBV29-1 with TRBJ2-1; TRBD2 agrees at 14 bases. Germline trimming cut 6 bases from V and 7 bases from J; bases unmatched to any gene: 5. The CDR3 runs to 14 residues. From germline, CDR1 is SQVTM and CDR2 ANQGSEA. CDR3 loop: CSVGTSGSRNEQFF. CDR3 nucleotides: TGCAGCGTAGGGACTAGCGGGAGTAGGAATGAGCAGTTCTTC.

The rearrangement links TRBV24-1 to TRBJ2-7; maybe TRBD1 (6 bases). V was shortened by 2 bases and J by 7 bases, with 17 bases between the two germline ends. The CDR3 extends over 15 amino acids. The germline V gene encodes CDR1 KGHDR and CDR2 SFDVKD. CDR3 protein: CATSDSGTPILEQYF. Written as DNA, the CDR3 is TGTGCCACCAGTGATTCAGGGACACCTATTTTGGAGCAGTACTTC.

This chain uses TRBV7-2 with TRBJ1-1, with D maybe TRBD1 (5 bases). The CDR3 extends over 19 amino acids. Germline lookup yields CDR1 SGHTA and CDR2 FQGNSA. The V and J ends lost 3 bases and 3 bases respectively, with 26 bases between them. CDR3 sequence: CASSFKYRDALVVDTEAFF. CDR3 bases: TGTGCCAGCAGCTTTAAGTATAGGGACGCACTAGTCGTGGACACTGAAGCTTTCTTT.

V and J are TRBV9 and TRBJ1-6; D not resolved. The V gene's germline CDR1 is SGDLS and CDR2 YYNGEE. V dropped 2 bases and J dropped 7 bases, with 13 bases sitting between them. The CDR3 extends over 15 amino acids. CDR3 in amino acids: CASSVEIQPNSPLHF. The DNA of the CDR3 is TGTGCCAGCAGCGTCGAGATCCAACCGAATTCACCCCTCCACTTT.

The chain employs TRBV29-1 and TRBJ2-1, with 11 bases fitting TRBD2. Germline V gene data show CDR1 as SQVTM and CDR2 as ANQGSEA. With V trimmed by 0 bases and J by 3 bases, 7 bases remained unmatched. The CDR3 totals 17 residues. The CDR3 region is CSVEELGTSGNYNEQFF. CDR3 nucleotide sequence: TGCAGCGTTGAAGAACTGGGGACTAGCGGAAACTACAATGAGCAGTTCTTC.

The rearrangement links TRBV7-9 to TRBJ2-2; D remains unclear. This CDR3 has 12 residues. V lost 1 base and J 8 bases, leaving 5 bases between the germline ends. Germline CDR1 reads SEHNR; CDR2 reads FQNEAQ (reference sequence). The chain's CDR3 is CASSLEWGELFF. The CDR3 region has the DNA TGTGCCAGCAGCTTAGAGTGGGGGGAGCTGTTTTTT.

V and J are TRBV7-3 and TRBJ2-1; D not resolved. Germline V gene sequence: CDR1 SGHTA, CDR2 FQGTGA. Trimming pared 5 bases from V and 5 bases from J, leaving 10 bases between. The CDR3 totals 13 residues. As DNA, the CDR3 is TGTGCCAGCAGCCGTGGACGGGACAATGAGCAGTTCTTC. It yields the protein CASSRGRDNEQFF.

This chain connects TRBV6-5 to TRBJ1-5; D ambiguous. The ends were cut back, 7 bases at V and 2 bases at J, with 12 bases in the middle. The CDR3 runs to 14 residues. Germline V CDR1 and CDR2: MNHEY, SVGAGI. CDR3 sequence: CASTTAGGNQPQHF. The CDR3 DNA reads TGTGCCAGCACCACCGCGGGCGGCAATCAGCCCCAGCATTTT.

The CDR3 nucleotides are TGTGCCAGCTCATCATATTTAGCGGGGGGGACGGCAGATACGCAGTATTTT. Residues: CASSSYLAGGTADTQYF. This sequence joins TRBV18 and TRBJ2-3, with TRBD2 identical over 11 bases. V trimming: 5 bases; J trimming: 4 bases; junction bases outside the gene matches: 11. Germline CDR1 reads KGHSH; CDR2 reads LQKENI. The CDR3 is 17 residues long.

The genes are TRBV6-5 and TRBJ2-7; TRBD1 is a possible D gene (5 bases). Germline CDR1 is MNHEY and CDR2 is SVGAGI. V was shortened by 5 bases and J by 6 bases, with 20 bases between the two germline ends. The CDR3 extends over 15 amino acids. CDR3 DNA: TGTGCCAGCAGTCCTACCCCGGACACCTCGGCCGAGCAGTACTTC. Protein sequence: CASSPTPDTSAEQYF.

The chain joins TRBV18 to TRBJ1-2, with a tentative D call TRBD1 (6 bases). Trimming cost V 2 bases and J 8 bases, with 18 bases left between them. The germline CDR1 and CDR2 sequences are KGHSH and LQKENI. The CDR3 covers 15 residues. This chain's CDR3 is CASSPISDSPRGYTF. In DNA form, the CDR3 reads TGTGCCAGCTCACCAATTTCGGACAGCCCGCGAGGCTACACCTTC.

The V call is TRBV9, the J call TRBJ2-1; D is possibly TRBD1 or TRBD2 (5 bases each). From germline, CDR1 is SGDLS and CDR2 YYNGEE. There are 15 residues in the CDR3. V lost 3 bases to trimming and J lost 7 bases, with 17 bases between them. The CDR3 nucleotides read TGTGCCAGCAGCGCGGGGCCAGCGACCTTTAATGAGCAGTTCTTC. This translates into CASSAGPATFNEQFF.

The chain combines TRBV6-6 with TRBJ2-7, with D possibly TRBD1 on 6 matching bases. Germline assignment: CDR1 MNHNY and CDR2 SVGAGI (reference sequence). V gave up 6 bases and J gave up 7 bases, with 13 bases separating them. The CDR3 is 12 residues long. CDR3 sequence reads: CASRWAGEEQYF. CDR3 DNA sequence: TGTGCCAGCAGGTGGGCAGGGGAGGAGCAGTACTTC.

This chain links TRBV3-1 (or the pseudogene TRBV3-2) with TRBJ1-4, with a tentative D call TRBD1 (6 bases). Trimming shortened V by 0 bases and J by 10 bases, and 18 bases separated the two germline ends. Germline CDR1 LGHDT, CDR2 YNNKEL (reference sequence). The CDR3 sequence is 16 residues long. CDR3 DNA sequence: TGTGCCAGCAGCCAAGAAGGAACAGGAAGGGGGGGAAAACTGTTTTTT. Amino acids: CASSQEGTGRGGKLFF.

The chain combines TRBV9 with TRBJ2-3; D gene unclear. Trimming pared 1 base from V and 0 bases from J, leaving 9 bases between. CDR3 size: 15 residues. Germline assignment: CDR1 SGDLS and CDR2 YYNGEE. The CDR3 sequence: CASSVRSLSTDTQYF. The CDR3 bases are TGTGCCAGCAGCGTACGATCCCTTAGCACAGATACGCAGTATTTT.

V is TRBV6-2 or TRBV6-3 and J is TRBJ1-2, with no clear D. Germline values: CDR1 MNHEY, CDR2 SVGEGT. Trimming shortened V by 4 bases and J by 5 bases, and 14 bases separated the two germline ends. This CDR3 contains 14 residues. In DNA form, the CDR3 reads TGTGCCAGCAGTTCCTTCGTAAGGGAGTATGGCTACACCTTC. Protein sequence: CASSSFVREYGYTF.

The chain joins TRBV4-2 to TRBJ2-3, with 10 nucleotides matching TRBD1. The germline CDR1 and CDR2 sequences are LGHNA and YNFKEQ. The CDR3 runs to 16 residues. Trimming cost V 2 bases and J 1 base; bases outside gene matches: 3. CDR3 loop: CASSQTTGGRTDTQYF. In nucleotides, the CDR3 is TGTGCCAGCAGCCAAACGACAGGGGGCCGCACAGATACGCAGTATTTT.

The chain is built from TRBV13 and TRBJ2-3; maybe TRBD1 (6 bases). The CDR3 is 17 amino acids. Germline values: CDR1 PRHDT, CDR2 FYEKMQ (reference sequence). With 4 bases removed from V and 1 base from J, the gap between germline ends came to 18 bases. The CDR3 protein is CASSSRRGGVGTDTQYF. The CDR3 DNA follows: TGTGCCAGCAGCTCCCGACGAGGGGGAGTGGGCACAGATACGCAGTATTTT.

The chain employs TRBV5-1 and TRBJ1-5; D unresolved. In germline, CDR1 is SGHRS, CDR2 YFSETQ. Trimming left V 2 bases short and J 2 bases short, with 11 bases between. This CDR3 spans 15 amino acids. CDR3 in DNA: TGCGCCAGCAGCTTTGACGGGAACGGCAATCAGCCCCAGCATTTT. It codes for CASSFDGNGNQPQHF. Full variable domain (rest looked up from reference TRBV5-1 and TRBJ1-5): KAGVTQTPRYLIKTRGQQVTLSCSPISGHRSVSWYQQTPGQGLQFLFEYFSETQRNKGNFPGRFSGRQFSNSRSEMNVSTLELGDSALYLCASSFDGNGNQPQHFGDGTRLSIL.

V usage is TRBV28 and J usage is TRBJ1-2, with a tentative D call TRBD1 (6 bases). V lost 6 bases and J lost 4, with 12 bases in between. The germline CDR1 and CDR2 sequences are MDHEN and SYDVKM. The CDR3 covers 13 residues. CDR3 sequence (DNA): TGTGCCAGCAGCATAGGGACAAGCTATGGCTACACCTTC. It codes for CASSIGTSYGYTF.

The chain has TRBV6-9 and TRBJ2-3; D not certain. The V end lost 6 bases, the J end lost 4 bases, and 11 bases lay between the germline ends. The CDR3 has 13 residues. Germline CDR1 and CDR2: MNHGY and SVAAGI. The CDR3, as DNA: TGTGCCAGCAGACCGAGCATCTCAGATACGCAGTATTTT. This sequence encodes CASRPSISDTQYF.

This clone appeared once. The chain uses TRBV6-2 or TRBV6-3 and TRBJ2-1; D may be TRBD2 (5 bases). CDR1 is MNHEY and CDR2 is SVGEGT in the germline V gene. Trimming stripped 2 bases from V and 7 bases from J, with 12 bases between. This CDR3 comprises 14 residues. CDR3 amino acids: CASSYVAGSNEQFF. The CDR3 DNA reads as TGTGCCAGCAGTTACGTGGCGGGTTCGAATGAGCAGTTCTTC.

Points on this clone: Other DNA sequences in the sample encode the same CDR3. The gene calls are TRBV19 and TRBJ1-2, with 9 positions matching TRBD1. The ends lost 2 bases at V and 2 bases at J; junction bases unmatched: 3. Germline lookup yields CDR1 LNHDA and CDR2 SQIVND (reference sequence). CDR3 length: 15 amino acids. The CDR3 is CASSIRTGDNYGYTF. As DNA, the CDR3 is TGTGCCAGTAGTATAAGGACAGGGGACAACTATGGCTACACCTTC.

The V and J genes are TRBV5-1 and TRBJ1-1; the D gene is possibly TRBD1 (5 bases). Germline CDR1 and CDR2: SGHRS and YFSETQ. CDR3 length equals 15 residues. V lost 4 bases and J lost 3, with 16 bases in between. This chain's CDR3 is CASSQGRGRDTEAFF. CDR3 DNA sequence: TGCGCCAGCAGCCAGGGTAGGGGAAGGGACACTGAAGCTTTCTTT.

This chain uses TRBV4-1 with TRBJ2-1; unclear D gene. V lost 6 bases to trimming and J lost 0 bases, with 15 bases between them. The CDR3 consists of 16 residues. CDR1 and CDR2 from the germline V gene are MGHRA and YSYEKL. CDR3 sequence reads: CASSLELGDSYNEQFF. The CDR3 coding sequence is TGCGCCAGCAGTCTAGAGCTAGGAGACTCCTACAATGAGCAGTTCTTC.

Written as DNA, the CDR3 is TGTGCCAGCAGCCCCCTAGGACCAATGGGAACTAATGAAAAACTGTTTTTT. This translates into CASSPLGPMGTNEKLFF. The chain uses TRBV5-6 and TRBJ1-4; D remains ambiguous. In germline, CDR1 is SGHDT, CDR2 YYEEEE. CDR3 length: 17 residues. Trimming cost V 4 bases and J 1 base, with 17 bases left between them.

V gene TRBV10-1 combines with J gene TRBJ2-2; 7 positions agree with TRBD2. Germline loops: CDR1 WNHNN, CDR2 SYGVQD (reference sequence). The V gene end was trimmed by 1 base and the J gene end by 6 bases; junction bases not matched to a gene: 14. CDR3 length equals 18 residues. As DNA, the CDR3 is TGCGCCAGCAGTGAGTTACCTCCGGCGGGGGTTACCCCCGGGGAGCTGTTTTTT. Protein sequence: CASSELPPAGVTPGELFF.

The chain employs TRBV5-6 and TRBJ2-1, with 8 bases aligning to TRBD2. CDR1 is SGHDT and CDR2 is YYEEEE in the germline V gene. The CDR3 consists of 17 residues. Trimming cost V 2 bases and J 8 bases; bases outside gene matches: 15. The chain's CDR3 is CASSLRTSYDGSDEQFF. The CDR3 nucleotides read TGTGCCAGCAGCTTAAGGACTAGCTATGATGGATCTGATGAGCAGTTCTTC.

Worth noting for this clone: This specimen includes other DNA sequences encoding the same CDR3. This sequence joins TRBV5-6 and TRBJ2-7, with TRBD1 identical over 8 bases. Trimming at V came to 5 bases and at J to 3 bases, leaving 7 bases not matched to a gene. Germline-derived CDR1 and CDR2 are SGHDT and YYEEEE. The CDR3 covers 14 residues. The CDR3 nucleotides read TGTGCCAGCAGTTCGAACAGGGGGTTCTACGAGCAGTACTTC. It yields the protein CASSSNRGFYEQYF.

This chain uses TRBV9 with TRBJ2-3; 7 bases are a match to TRBD2. Germline V gene data show CDR1 as SGDLS and CDR2 as YYNGEE. J gave up 1 base and V 0 bases, and 2 bases lay outside the gene matches. The length of the CDR3 is 15 residues. The CDR3 sequence is CASSVGGGGTDTQYF. Written as DNA, the CDR3 is TGTGCCAGCAGCGTAGGGGGGGGTGGCACAGATACGCAGTATTTT. The variable domain in full, with the rest retrieved from reference TRBV9 and TRBJ2-3, is DSGVTQTPKHLITATGQRVTLRCSPRSGDLSVYWYQQSLDQGLQFLIQYYNGEERAKGNILERFSAQQFPDLHSELNLSSLELGDSALYFCASSVGGGGTDTQYFGPGTRLTVL.